This T cell receptor (beta chain) appears in the sequencing data of a study of blood T cell repertoires in COVID-19. Recovery meant two consecutive negative NP/OP PCR tests, professional clearance, or resolved symptoms. Sequenced by immunoSEQ multiplex PCR; TCRdb stores in-frame clones only, minus some. The sample records 200,000 to 250,000 clones, roughly 85% being singletons. Germline V gene data show CDR1 as SNHLY and CDR2 as FYNNEI. CDR3 length: 16 residues. Trimming shortened V by 5 bases and J by 4 bases, and 18 bases separated the two germline ends. This chain links TRBV2 with TRBJ1-5, with TRBD1 as a possible D gene (6 bases). The clonotype originates from a young man who had recovered from COVID-19. Source material: PBMCs or T cells enriched from blood (not recorded which). Written as DNA, the CDR3 is TGTGCCAGCAGTTACTCCGGGACACTTACGAATCAGCCCCAGCATTTT. Translation gives CASSYSGTLTNQPQHF.